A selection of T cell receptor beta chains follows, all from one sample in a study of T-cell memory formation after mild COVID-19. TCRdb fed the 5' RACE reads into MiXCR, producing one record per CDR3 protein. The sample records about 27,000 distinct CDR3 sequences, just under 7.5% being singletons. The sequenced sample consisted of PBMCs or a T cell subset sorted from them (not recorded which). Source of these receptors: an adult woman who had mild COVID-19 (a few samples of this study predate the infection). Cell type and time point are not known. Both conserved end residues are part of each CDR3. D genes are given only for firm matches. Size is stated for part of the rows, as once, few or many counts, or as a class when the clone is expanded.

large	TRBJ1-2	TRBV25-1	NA	TGTGCCAGCAGTGAAACTGCAGAAGGGGACTATGGCTACACCTTC	CASSETAEGDYGYTF
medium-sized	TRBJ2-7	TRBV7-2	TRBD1	TGTGCCAGCAGCTTACAGACAGGGACGCGTGGGTACGAGCAGTACTTC	CASSLQTGTRGYEQYF
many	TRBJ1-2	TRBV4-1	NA	TGCGCCAGCAGCCAGACCGGGAACCGAGAAGGGGGCTACACCTTC	CASSQTGNREGGYTF
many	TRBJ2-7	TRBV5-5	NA	TGTGCCAGCAGCCGTGGACCGGGGCCTGTAACTTACGAGCAGTACTTC	CASSRGPGPVTYEQYF
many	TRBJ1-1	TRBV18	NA	TGTGCCAGCTCACCGGAAACCAGGGGCACTGAAGCTTTCTTT	CASSPETRGTEAFF
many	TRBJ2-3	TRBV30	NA	TGTGCCTGGAGTGGAACAGATACGCAGTATTTT	CAWSGTDTQYF
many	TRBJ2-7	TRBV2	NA	TGTGCCAGCCGACAGAGCTCCTACGAGCAGTACTTC	CASRQSSYEQYF
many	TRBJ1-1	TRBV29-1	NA	TGCAGCGTGATCCGGGCCACCACTGAAGCTTTCTTT	CSVIRATTEAFF
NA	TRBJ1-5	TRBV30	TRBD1	TGTGCCTGGAACCGACAGGGGGCAGGCAATCAGCCCCAGCATTTT	CAWNRQGAGNQPQHF
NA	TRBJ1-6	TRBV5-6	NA	TGTGCCAGCAGCTTGGCCCAGGTTAAATCACCCCTCCACTTT	CASSLAQVKSPLHF
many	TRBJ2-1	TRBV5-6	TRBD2	TGTGCCAGCAGTCTCGGGACTAGCGGACACAATGAGCAGTTCTTC	CASSLGTSGHNEQFF
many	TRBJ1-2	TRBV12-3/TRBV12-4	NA	TGTGCCAGCAGTCCCCTGACAGTTCCGGGAGGCTACACCTTC	CASSPLTVPGGYTF